This T cell receptor (beta chain) was captured by sequencing in a study of T-cell memory formation after mild COVID-19 (dated by TCRdb to about 2021). Context from the whole study: Most TCR sequence clusters were specific to one of the two donors. Two young, previously healthy adult volunteers, one female and one male, were included in the cohort. In a couple of donors, T-cell clones that expanded and contracted after mild COVID-19 were tracked by sequencing TCRalpha and TCRbeta repertoires over time.

This clonotype has a handful of counts. Its antigen has not been determined. Per-base qualities were not stored, and no clone one base away is much larger. Ficoll-Paque density gradient centrifugation was the method used to isolate PBMCs. Sequencing instrument: Illumina NovaSeq 6000. TCRalpha and TCRbeta cDNA libraries were constructed by 5'RACE with constant-segment primers, with sample barcodes and unique molecular identifiers being introduced. Trizol reagent was used to extract RNA from every sample. The libraries were amplified in two PCR steps, and the second step added a second sample barcode and Illumina TruSeq adapters. The libraries were sequenced on an Illumina NovaSeq using 2 x 150 bp paired-end reads. Per the original workflow: With migec v1.2.7, reads were demultiplexed and then collapsed into UMI-guided consensus sequences. With mixcr v2.1.11, UMI consensuses were aligned to TRA and TRB V and J templates and assembled into clonotypes. Clonotypes were classified as expanded or contracted when called significant by both edgeR and NoisET, with noise models trained on biological replicates. For edgeR calls, the cutoffs were a false discovery rate-adjusted p below 0.01 and a log2 fold-change threshold of 1. As an exploratory analysis of dynamics, PCA with hierarchical clustering was applied to max-normalized trajectories of the 1000 most abundant clonotypes. Separately sequenced CD4+ and CD8+ repertoires were used to assign a CD4 or CD8 phenotype to each responding clone. The public reads were reanalyzed by TCRdb: fastp trimming at Q25, MiXCR alignment, in-frame beta chains only. Each record represents a unique CDR3 protein, reported with the most common genes and DNA among its rows. For this entry, the V and J calls and clone size follow TCRdb and not the study's own pipeline. Within this sample are approximately 350,000 distinct CDR3 sequences, with around 28% of them counted one time only. The ten biggest clones cover roughly 12% of the sample.

The CDR3 numbers 13 residues from cysteine through phenylalanine. This entry keeps only the CDR3 DNA: 39 bases, framed from base 1. V lost 4 bases and J lost 8 bases; the stretch between them is 12 bases long. Based on the germline V gene, the CDR1 and CDR2 sequences are SGDLS and YYNGEE. Study-wide conclusions, independent of this receptor: Balanced CD4/CD8 phenotypes were observed for clones contracting from day 15 to 85, whereas a bias towards CD4+ was observed for a second wave of clones expanding from day 15 to 37. Some responding clones were found in pre-infection memory, which suggests that pre-existing cross-reactive memory T cells took part in the SARS-CoV-2 response. Contracting CD4+ clones were located mainly in the CM and EM memory subsets, whereas CD8+ clones were found to be enriched in EMRA. The second-wave clones that peaked on day 37 were not confirmed to be SARS-CoV-2 specific. Only two mild cases were covered by the study, and larger cohorts that include severe cases with pre-infection samples were considered necessary.

Sequencing was carried out using PBMCs or a T cell subset sorted from them (not recorded which). The V gene is TRBV9 and the J gene is TRBJ2-2; the D gene assignment is ambiguous. The TCR was taken from an adult woman who had mild COVID-19 (a few samples of this study predate the infection). The sample titles of this study are shuffled in the database, so cell type and time point are left out; the donor was told from shared clones. CDR3 protein: CASSIIIGGELFF. At the DNA level, the sequence is TGTGCCAGCAGCATTATTATTGGGGGGGAGCTGTTTTTT.